This TCR beta chain was obtained from a study of OX40 agonist ivuxolimab in advanced cancers. Study-wide context: Ivuxolimab, which targeted the costimulatory receptor OX40 (CD134), was an agonistic, fully human IgG2 monoclonal antibody. Prior anti-PD-1, anti-PD-L1 or anti-CTLA-4 therapy was permitted, and about 40% of dose-escalation patients had received checkpoint inhibitors. Intravenous ivuxolimab was administered to patients every 2 weeks at six dose levels: 0.01, 0.1, 0.3, 1.5, 3 and 10 mg/kg. The paper reports the monotherapy dose-escalation portion (N of about 50 patients) of the phase I ivuxolimab trial. Partial responses occurred in three dose-escalation patients: two with cutaneous melanoma and one with hepatocellular carcinoma. Among the approximately 54 dose-escalation patients, around 19 had hepatocellular carcinoma, 15 melanoma, 9 renal cell carcinoma and 9 head and neck cancer. The purpose of peripheral TCRbeta sequencing was to test whether ivuxolimab changed TCR sequence diversity and led to clonal T-cell expansion. The dose-escalation cohort was roughly 87% male with a mean age of approximately 59 years, ranging from roughly 20 to 85. Findings and caveats that apply to the study as a whole: Low levels of normalized T-cell clonal expansion were also seen in some patients who did not respond. The antigen specificity of the clonally expanded peripheral T cells was not determined. After ivuxolimab, more expanded clones were found on average in CD8+ T cells than in CD4+ T cells. At doses from 0.1 to 3.0 mg/kg, clonal expansion was seen in both CD4+ and CD8+ blood T cells between baseline and week 6. In the 0.1-3.0 mg/kg groups, partial responders had among the lowest normalized peripheral clonal expansion, particularly in CD8+ T cells.

To note about this clone: Its antigen specificity is not known. Qualities for individual bases were not recorded, and no much larger clone is one base off.

The trial excluded patients who had a history of autoimmune disease or were on systemic immunosuppression. Peripheral blood for TCR sequencing was collected from all dose cohorts at baseline, on cycle 4 day 1, and on cycle 7 day 1. The samples were drawn from a first-in-human, open-label, multicenter phase I dose-escalation trial of ivuxolimab. The trial enrolled adults with locally advanced or metastatic head and neck squamous cell, hepatocellular, melanoma or renal cell carcinoma. Before TCR sequencing, CD4+ and CD8+ T cells were separately sorted from peripheral blood. Genomic DNA was extracted from sorted cells for sequencing of the TCRbeta CDR3 region. The immunoSEQ Assay was used for sequencing of TCRbeta CDR3 regions. TCRdb took over this immuneACCESS table, retaining in-frame rearrangements with V and J assigned. Such tables are incomplete; in checked studies, under half of the missing clones stem from an unresolved V gene, and the remainder is unexplained. For this sample the table gives approximately 82,000 clones, of which roughly 90% were detected only once. The ten largest make up about 0.6% of the sample.

V is pruned by 5 bases and J by 6 bases, leaving 6 bases of the junction without a gene match. CDR1 PRHDT and CDR2 FYEKMQ were looked up in the germline V gene (reference sequence). From its cysteine to its phenylalanine, the CDR3 spans 13 amino acids. Only CDR3 DNA is held: 39 bases, read in frame from base 1. The rearranged segments are TRBV13 and TRBJ2-7, with 8 central nucleotides matching TRBD2. The source is an adult with an advanced solid tumor such as melanoma, head and neck, liver or kidney cancer. Sequencing used CD4+ or CD8+ T cells sorted from blood, obtained in a trial of the OX40 agonist ivuxolimab. The CDR3 reads as follows: CASSPRTSSEQYF. The nucleotide sequence is TGTGCCAGCAGCCCCCGGACTAGCAGCGAGCAGTACTTC.